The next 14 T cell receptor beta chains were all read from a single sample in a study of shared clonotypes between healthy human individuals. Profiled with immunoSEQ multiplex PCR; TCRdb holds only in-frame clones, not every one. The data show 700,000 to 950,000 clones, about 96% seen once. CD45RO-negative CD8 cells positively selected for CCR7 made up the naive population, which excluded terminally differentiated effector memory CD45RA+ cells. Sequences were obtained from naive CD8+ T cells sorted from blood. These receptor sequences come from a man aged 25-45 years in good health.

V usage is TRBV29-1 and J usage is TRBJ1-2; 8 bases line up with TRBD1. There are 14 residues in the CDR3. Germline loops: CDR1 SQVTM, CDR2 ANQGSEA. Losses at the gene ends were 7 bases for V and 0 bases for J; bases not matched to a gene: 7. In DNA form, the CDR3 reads TGCAGCGCCCTGACAGGGGTTACTAACTATGGCTACACCTTC. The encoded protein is CSALTGVTNYGYTF.

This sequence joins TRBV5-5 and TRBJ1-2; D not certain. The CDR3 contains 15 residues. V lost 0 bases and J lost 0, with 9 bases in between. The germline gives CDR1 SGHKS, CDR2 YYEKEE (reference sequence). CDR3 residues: CASSLGYSSNYGYTF. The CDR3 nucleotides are TGTGCCAGCAGCTTGGGGTACAGCTCTAACTATGGCTACACCTTC.

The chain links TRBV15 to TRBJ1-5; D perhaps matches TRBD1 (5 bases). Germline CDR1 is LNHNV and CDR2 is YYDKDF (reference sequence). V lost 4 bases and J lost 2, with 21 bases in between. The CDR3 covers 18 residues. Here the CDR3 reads CATSTRTLGGRGNQPQHF. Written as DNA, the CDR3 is TGTGCCACCAGCACGCGGACCCTGGGGGGACGAGGCAATCAGCCCCAGCATTTT.

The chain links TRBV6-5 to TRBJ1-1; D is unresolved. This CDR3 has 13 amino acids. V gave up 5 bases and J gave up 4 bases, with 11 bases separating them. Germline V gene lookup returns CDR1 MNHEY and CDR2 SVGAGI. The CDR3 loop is CASSLRIGTEAFF. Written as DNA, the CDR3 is TGTGCCAGCAGTCTTAGGATTGGCACTGAAGCTTTCTTT.

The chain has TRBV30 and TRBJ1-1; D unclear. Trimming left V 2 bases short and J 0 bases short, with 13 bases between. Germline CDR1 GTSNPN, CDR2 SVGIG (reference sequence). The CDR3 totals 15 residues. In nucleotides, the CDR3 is TGTGCCTGGAGTTGGCCGGGCCTCATGAACACTGAAGCTTTCTTT. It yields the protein CAWSWPGLMNTEAFF.

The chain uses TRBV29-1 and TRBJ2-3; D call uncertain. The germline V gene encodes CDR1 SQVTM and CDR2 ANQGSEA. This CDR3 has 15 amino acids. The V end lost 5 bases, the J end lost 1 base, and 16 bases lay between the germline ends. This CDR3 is CSVTDNGSGTDTQYF. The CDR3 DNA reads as TGCAGCGTTACTGATAACGGTTCGGGCACAGATACGCAGTATTTT.

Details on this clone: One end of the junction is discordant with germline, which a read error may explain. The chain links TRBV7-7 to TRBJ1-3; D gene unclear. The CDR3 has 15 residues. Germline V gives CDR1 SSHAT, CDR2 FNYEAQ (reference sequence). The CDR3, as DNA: TGTGCTAGCAGCTTATCCGCGGCCATTGGAAACACCATATATTTT. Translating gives CASSLSAAIGNTIYF.

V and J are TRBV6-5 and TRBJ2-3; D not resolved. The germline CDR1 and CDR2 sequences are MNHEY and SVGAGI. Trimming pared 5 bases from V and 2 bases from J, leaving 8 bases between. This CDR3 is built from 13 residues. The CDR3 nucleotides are TGTGCCAGCAGTAGTTCCATCACAGATACGCAGTATTTT. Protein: CASSSSITDTQYF.

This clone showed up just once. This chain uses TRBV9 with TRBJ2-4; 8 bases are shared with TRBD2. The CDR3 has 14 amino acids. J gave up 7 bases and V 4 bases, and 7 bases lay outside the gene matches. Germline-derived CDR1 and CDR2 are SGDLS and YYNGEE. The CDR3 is CASSLPGLENIQYF. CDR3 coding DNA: TGTGCCAGCAGCTTGCCGGGACTAGAGAACATTCAGTACTTC. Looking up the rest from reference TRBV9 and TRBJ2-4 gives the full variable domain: DSGVTQTPKHLITATGQRVTLRCSPRSGDLSVYWYQQSLDQGLQFLIQYYNGEERAKGNILERFSAQQFPDLHSELNLSSLELGDSALYFCASSLPGLENIQYFGAGTRLSVL.

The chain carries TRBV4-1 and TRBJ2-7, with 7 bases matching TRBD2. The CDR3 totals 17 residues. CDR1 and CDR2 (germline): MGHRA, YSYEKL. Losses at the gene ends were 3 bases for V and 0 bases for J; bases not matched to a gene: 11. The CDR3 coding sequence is TGCGCCAGCAGCCAGGGCTGGGCGGGAGTGAGCTCCTACGAGCAGTACTTC. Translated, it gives CASSQGWAGVSSYEQYF.

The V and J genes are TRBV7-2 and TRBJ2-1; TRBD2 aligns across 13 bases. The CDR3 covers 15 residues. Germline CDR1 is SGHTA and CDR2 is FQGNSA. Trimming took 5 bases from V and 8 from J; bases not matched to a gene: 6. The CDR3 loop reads CASSPGLAGDDEQFF. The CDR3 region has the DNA TGTGCCAGCAGCCCAGGACTAGCGGGAGACGATGAGCAGTTCTTC. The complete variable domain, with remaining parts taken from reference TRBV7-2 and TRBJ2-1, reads GAGVSQSPSNKVTEKGKDVELRCDPISGHTALYWYRQSLGQGLEFLIYFQGNSAPDKSGLPSDRFSAERTGGSVSTLTIQRTQQEDSAVYLCASSPGLAGDDEQFFGPGTRLTVL.

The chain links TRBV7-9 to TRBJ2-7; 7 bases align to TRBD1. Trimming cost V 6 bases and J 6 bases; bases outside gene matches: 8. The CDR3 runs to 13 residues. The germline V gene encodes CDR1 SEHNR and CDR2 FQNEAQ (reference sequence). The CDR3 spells CASRGDNRGEQYF. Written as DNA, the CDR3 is TGTGCCAGCAGAGGGGATAACAGGGGCGAGCAGTACTTC.

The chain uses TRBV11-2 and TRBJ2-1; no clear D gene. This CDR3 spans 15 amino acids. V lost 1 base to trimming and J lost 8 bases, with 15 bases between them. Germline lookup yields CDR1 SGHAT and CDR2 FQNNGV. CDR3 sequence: CASSLGHLVDDEQFF. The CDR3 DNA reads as TGTGCCAGCAGCTTAGGTCACCTCGTCGACGATGAGCAGTTCTTC.

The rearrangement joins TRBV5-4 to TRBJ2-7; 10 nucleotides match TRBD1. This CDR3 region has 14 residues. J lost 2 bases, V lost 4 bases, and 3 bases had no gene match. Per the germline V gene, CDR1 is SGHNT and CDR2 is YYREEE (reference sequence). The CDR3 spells CASSRDRGAYEQYF. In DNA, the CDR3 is TGTGCCAGCAGCAGGGACAGGGGAGCCTACGAGCAGTACTTC.